This TCR beta chain was recovered during a study of regulatory T cells in long-lasting Graves disease. This clonotype was picked up many times. The CDR3 is made up of 13 amino acids. V dropped 8 bases and J dropped 1; count of bases not matched to a gene: 6. Germline assignment: CDR1 SQVTM and CDR2 ANQGSEA. HTBI primers from iRepertoire and Arm-PCR of CDR3 regions yielded the TCR beta libraries. MiXCR, applied by TCRdb to the multiplex PCR reads, yields one record per CDR3 protein. This table has some 340,000 distinct CDR3 sequences, around 11% appearing once. Time point: newly diagnosed GD, antithyroid drugs for less than 3 months. PBMCs provided the RNA from which the TCR library was made. This sample was also put to use in a study of T cells in Graves' hyperthyroidism and ophthalmopathy.

The sequence derives from a woman aged 18 to 35 with Graves disease. This specimen was peripheral blood mononuclear cells (PBMCs), taken at new diagnosis, from a patient treated with antithyroid drugs. This chain uses TRBV29-1 with TRBJ2-3; 7 bases line up with TRBD2. The CDR3 nucleotides are TGCAGCTCCGGACTAGGGGGCACAGATACGCAGTATTTT. It encodes CSSGLGGTDTQYF.